One sample yielded the 29 T cell receptor beta chains listed below, sequenced in a study of vaccination and CD4 T cells after COVID-19. Their cognate antigens are unknown. The Oncomine TCR Beta short-read assay was what sequenced the DNA obtained from cultured CD4+ T cells. In TCRdb, the PCR reads were re-called with MiXCR into one record per CDR3 protein. The table includes about 17,000 distinct CDR3 sequences, 70% detected once. The sample's treatment: approximately nine-day PBMC culture with coronavirus spike peptide pools or control peptides (ViraFEST assay). Input material: CD4+ T cells from blood, cultured in vitro. These TCRs come from a human donor who had recovered from COVID-19.

This clonotype was observed a single time. The chain is built from TRBV20-1 and TRBJ2-2; TRBD2 matches at 10 bases. The J segment lost 4 bases and the V segment lost 5 bases, leaving 4 bases of the junction unmatched. The CDR3 covers 14 residues. The germline gives CDR1 DFQATT, CDR2 SNEGSKA (reference sequence). The CDR3 protein is CSAPRTSGTGELFF. The CDR3 DNA follows: TGCAGTGCTCCCCGGACTAGCGGCACCGGGGAGCTGTTTTTT.

This clonotype was seen more than once but under ten times. V is TRBV20-1 and J is TRBJ1-2; 10 bases are shared with TRBD1. V lost 2 bases, J lost 7 bases, and 13 bases stayed unmatched. The length of the CDR3 is 16 residues. The germline CDR1 and CDR2 sequences are DFQATT and SNEGSKA (reference sequence). The CDR3 DNA is TGCAGTGCTAGACGACAGGGGGCAGGAGGGGTTGGTGGCTACACCTTC. Translated: CSARRQGAGGVGGYTF.

The chain links TRBV6-1 to TRBJ1-2; 8 bases are a match to TRBD1. Germline assignment: CDR1 MNHNS and CDR2 SASEGT. The length of the CDR3 is 13 residues. V gave up 3 bases and J gave up 4 bases; unmatched junction bases: 1. DNA for the CDR3: TGTGCCAGCAGTGACACAGGGGGCTATGGCTACACCTTC. Encoded protein: CASSDTGGYGYTF.

The V and J genes are TRBV16 and TRBJ1-6; a possible D gene is TRBD1 (5 bases). Germline loops: CDR1 KGHSY, CDR2 FQNENV. The V end lost 0 bases, the J end lost 7 bases, and 7 bases lay between the germline ends. The CDR3 totals 14 residues. CDR3 amino acids: CASSQSWTNSPLHF. DNA for the CDR3: TGTGCCAGCAGCCAATCTTGGACAAATTCACCCCTCCACTTT. Full variable domain (rest looked up from reference TRBV16 and TRBJ1-6): GEEVAQTPKHLVRGEGQKAKLYCAPIKGHSYVFWYQQVLKNEFKFLISFQNENVFDETGMPKERFSAKCLPNSPCSLEIQATKLEDSAVYFCASSQSWTNSPLHFGNGTRLTVT.

Only a few counts were recorded for this clonotype. The rearrangement links TRBV6-1 to TRBJ1-5; 8 nucleotides match TRBD1. Per the germline V gene, CDR1 is MNHNS and CDR2 is SASEGT. V lost 6 bases and J lost 3; bases outside the gene matches: 7. The CDR3 has 15 residues. The CDR3 DNA reads TGTGCCAGCAGAACTGGACAGGGCAACAATCAGCCCCAGCATTTT. Protein sequence: CASRTGQGNNQPQHF.

CDR3 sequence reads: CASSLSSRTEAFF. The CDR3 DNA reads TGTGCCAGCAGCTTATCTTCACGAACTGAAGCTTTCTTT. V is TRBV7-2 and J is TRBJ1-1; no clear D gene. This CDR3 has 13 amino acids. CDR1 is SGHTA and CDR2 is FQGNSA in the germline V gene. Trimming left V 2 bases short and J 5 bases short, with 9 bases between.

The rearrangement joins TRBV12-3 or TRBV12-4 to TRBJ2-5; D gene uncertain. V was trimmed by 1 base and J by 9 bases, leaving 12 bases between them. This CDR3 has 13 amino acids. DNA for the CDR3: TGTGCCAGCAGTTTAGGCCCCTCGGTGGCCCAGTACTTC. The encoded protein is CASSLGPSVAQYF.

This chain joins TRBV20-1 and TRBJ1-2; the D gene is possibly TRBD1 (5 bases). Germline V gene lookup returns CDR1 DFQATT and CDR2 SNEGSKA (reference sequence). The V end lost 7 bases, the J end lost 4 bases, and 22 bases lay between the germline ends. The CDR3 totals 15 residues. The CDR3 is CSGNAAGGSSYGYTF. CDR3 DNA sequence: TGCAGTGGTAACGCGGCTGGGGGTTCGAGCTATGGCTACACCTTC.

Here the CDR3 reads CASSQTGEGQYF. For the CDR3, the DNA is TGTGCCAGCAGCCAGACAGGGGAGGGGCAGTACTTC. The chain is built from TRBV7-2 and TRBJ2-7; tentatively, D is TRBD1 (8 bases). Germline CDR1 reads SGHTA; CDR2 reads FQGNSA. Trimming took 5 bases from V and 9 from J, leaving 14 bases between them. This CDR3 is 12 amino acids long. Looking up the rest from reference TRBV7-2 and TRBJ2-7 gives the full variable domain: GAGVSQSPSNKVTEKGKDVELRCDPISGHTALYWYRQSLGQGLEFLIYFQGNSAPDKSGLPSDRFSAERTGGSVSTLTIQRTQQEDSAVYLCASSQTGEGQYFGPGTRLTVT.

DNA of the CDR3: TGTGCCAGTAGTACACAGGGCCCAAACTATGGCTACACCTTC. Protein product: CASSTQGPNYGYTF. J is TRBJ1-2 and V is TRBV19; possibly TRBD1 for D (6 bases). This CDR3 has 14 amino acids. Trimming removed 4 bases at V and 2 bases at J, with 11 bases between. Germline CDR1 and CDR2: LNHDA and SQIVND (reference sequence). Combining the CDR3 with reference TRBV19 and TRBJ1-2 gives the whole variable domain DGGITQSPKYLFRKEGQNVTLSCEQNLNHDAMYWYRQDPGQGLRLIYYSQIVNDFQKGDIAEGYSVSREKKESFPLTVTSAQKNPTAFYLCASSTQGPNYGYTFGSGTRLTVV.

The rearrangement links TRBV20-1 to TRBJ1-2; D gene uncertain. Germline CDR1 and CDR2: DFQATT and SNEGSKA (reference sequence). The V end was cut by 0 bases, the J end by 4 bases, with 9 bases between. CDR3 length: 13 residues. The CDR3 DNA reads as TGCAGTGCTAGAGACCCAGGAGGCTATGGCTACACCTTC. This translates into CSARDPGGYGYTF.

This clonotype was counted only a few times. This rearrangement joins TRBV7-2 to TRBJ1-5; TRBD1 aligns across 8 bases. The CDR3 is 15 amino acids. Losses at the gene ends were 1 base for V and 7 bases for J; bases not matched to a gene: 6. The V gene's germline CDR1 is SGHTA and CDR2 FQGNSA. This chain's CDR3 is CASSLEAGGRQPQHF. The CDR3 coding sequence is TGTGCCAGCAGCTTAGAGGCAGGGGGCCGACAGCCCCAGCATTTT.

The chain recombines TRBV6-1 with TRBJ2-2; TRBD2 aligns across 11 bases. V trimming: 6 bases; J trimming: 4 bases; junction bases outside the gene matches: 1. Germline V lookup: CDR1 MNHNS, CDR2 SASEGT. The CDR3 loop spans 14 amino acids. The CDR3 DNA reads as TGTGCCAGCAGGGGACTAGCGGTCACCGGGGAGCTGTTTTTT. Translation gives CASRGLAVTGELFF.

This chain connects TRBV27 to TRBJ1-1, with 7 bases fitting TRBD1. CDR3 length: 16 residues. Trimming cost V 1 base and J 4 bases; bases outside gene matches: 9. Germline V CDR1 and CDR2: MNHEY, SMNVEV (reference sequence). In DNA, the CDR3 is TGTGCCAGCAGTTTATGGCAGGGGGGGGTAGTCACTGAAGCTTTCTTT. It encodes CASSLWQGGVVTEAFF.

This clonotype came up a few times. The chain carries TRBV28 and TRBJ1-5; TRBD1 matches 9 bases. Germline V lookup: CDR1 MDHEN, CDR2 SYDVKM. The V segment lost 5 bases and the J segment 3 bases; nucleotides outside the gene matches: 5. The CDR3 spans 15 residues. This CDR3 is CASSQRTGANQPQHF. CDR3 bases: TGTGCCAGCAGTCAACGGACAGGGGCCAATCAGCCCCAGCATTTT.

For the CDR3, the DNA is TGCAGTGCTAGAGATCTAAGGGGCACTGAAGCTTTCTTT. This translates into CSARDLRGTEAFF. The rearrangement links TRBV20-1 to TRBJ1-1; possible D gene TRBD1, 5 bases. This CDR3 is 13 amino acids long. From germline, CDR1 is DFQATT and CDR2 SNEGSKA (reference sequence). V was pared by 0 bases and J by 4 bases, with 9 bases between.

This clonotype was found a few times. The chain employs TRBV27 and TRBJ1-1; D uncertain. CDR3 length: 12 residues. The germline CDR1 and CDR2 sequences are MNHEY and SMNVEV (reference sequence). V gave up 4 bases and J gave up 8 bases, with 11 bases separating them. The CDR3 DNA follows: TGTGCCAGCAGTTCCCCGAACCAGGAAGCTTTCTTT. Residues: CASSSPNQEAFF.

V and J are TRBV7-2 and TRBJ2-5; 8 positions agree with TRBD2. Losses at the gene ends were 3 bases for V and 2 bases for J; bases not matched to a gene: 2. This CDR3 spans 14 amino acids. Germline CDR1 reads SGHTA; CDR2 reads FQGNSA. The CDR3 here is CASSFGGGQETQYF. DNA for the CDR3: TGTGCCAGCAGCTTCGGGGGGGGTCAAGAGACCCAGTACTTC. The full variable domain, in which reference TRBV7-2 and TRBJ2-5 provide the parts outside the CDR3, is GAGVSQSPSNKVTEKGKDVELRCDPISGHTALYWYRQSLGQGLEFLIYFQGNSAPDKSGLPSDRFSAERTGGSVSTLTIQRTQQEDSAVYLCASSFGGGQETQYFGPGTRLLVL.

The chain links TRBV27 to TRBJ1-2, with D possibly matching TRBD1 (6 bases). The CDR3 sequence is 12 residues long. Germline-derived CDR1 and CDR2 are MNHEY and SMNVEV (reference sequence). Trimming stripped 2 bases from V and 8 bases from J, with 9 bases between. This CDR3 is CASSLGGHGYTF. Here the CDR3 DNA reads TGTGCCAGCAGTTTAGGGGGGCACGGCTACACCTTC.

The sample holds one count of this clonotype. V usage is TRBV19 and J usage is TRBJ1-2; 8 bases match TRBD1. Germline V gene data show CDR1 as LNHDA and CDR2 as SQIVND (reference sequence). V lost 7 bases and J lost 0; bases outside the gene matches: 13. The CDR3 has 17 residues. This chain's CDR3 is CASMWQGAPSANYGYTF. The CDR3 DNA sequence: TGTGCCAGTATGTGGCAGGGGGCCCCCTCAGCTAACTATGGCTACACCTTC.

The chain joins TRBV27 to TRBJ1-2; the match to TRBD1 covers 7 bases. V shed 6 bases and J 4 bases; nucleotides not matched to a gene: 8. The germline V gene has CDR1 MNHEY and CDR2 SMNVEV (reference sequence). The length of the CDR3 is 14 residues. DNA of the CDR3: TGTGCCAGCAGCTTAGGGGGCTTCCCCTATGGCTACACCTTC. Protein product: CASSLGGFPYGYTF.

The chain is built from TRBV19 and TRBJ1-2; TRBD1 might be the D (6 bases). The CDR3 sequence is 14 residues long. Germline CDR1 and CDR2: LNHDA and SQIVND (reference sequence). The ends were cut back, 3 bases at V and 2 bases at J, with 10 bases in the middle. The CDR3 DNA sequence: TGTGCCAGTAGTATCCAGGGGCCAAACTATGGCTACACCTTC. It codes for CASSIQGPNYGYTF.

The gene calls are TRBV7-8 and TRBJ2-7; TRBD2 aligns across 9 bases. Germline CDR1 SGHVS, CDR2 FQNEAQ. V was clipped by 1 base and J by 5 bases; unmatched bases: 6. This CDR3 comprises 15 residues. CDR3 DNA sequence: TGTGCCAGCAGCTTAGGGGCGGGAGGGCCGAACGAGCAGTACTTC. This codes for CASSLGAGGPNEQYF.

This rearrangement joins TRBV6-1 to TRBJ2-7, with 8 bases that match TRBD1. This CDR3 region has 13 residues. J gave up 2 bases and V 7 bases, and 4 bases lay outside the gene matches. Germline V gives CDR1 MNHNS, CDR2 SASEGT. CDR3 nucleotide sequence: TGTGCCAGCAAGGCAGGGGGCCCCTACGAGCAGTACTTC. Its translation is CASKAGGPYEQYF.

The chain has TRBV7-6 and TRBJ2-3; 10 bases fit TRBD1. This CDR3 is built from 13 residues. J gave up 4 bases and V 8 bases, and 3 bases lay outside the gene matches. Germline lookup yields CDR1 SGHVS and CDR2 FNYEAQ. CDR3 amino acids: CASGGQGADTQYF. The CDR3 DNA sequence: TGTGCCAGCGGCGGACAGGGGGCAGATACGCAGTATTTT.

The chain links TRBV20-1 to TRBJ2-5, with 8 bases matching TRBD2. J was trimmed by 0 bases and V by 5 bases; bases with no gene match: 8. Looked up from germline, CDR1 is DFQATT and CDR2 is SNEGSKA (reference sequence). This CDR3 has 15 residues. In nucleotides, the CDR3 is TGCAGTGCTCCCCGGCGAGCGGGGGACCAAGAGACCCAGTACTTC. Amino acid sequence: CSAPRRAGDQETQYF.

The sample holds a few counts of this clonotype. The chain uses TRBV19 and TRBJ1-1; D not resolved. This CDR3 has 13 amino acids. CDR1 is LNHDA and CDR2 is SQIVND in the germline V gene (reference sequence). V shed 4 bases and J shed 1 base, with 7 bases lying between them. The CDR3 sequence: CASSTTANTEAFF. The CDR3 DNA follows: TGTGCCAGTAGTACGACGGCGAACACTGAAGCTTTCTTT.

The V call is TRBV2, the J call TRBJ1-5; possibly TRBD1 for D (6 bases). The CDR3 runs 14 residues. Between the trimmed V and J ends, which lost 6 bases and 5 bases, there was a span of 14 bases. Germline-derived CDR1 and CDR2 are SNHLY and FYNNEI. CDR3 region: CASRGAGVYQPQHF. The CDR3, as DNA: TGTGCCAGCAGGGGGGCGGGGGTCTATCAGCCCCAGCATTTT.

As DNA, the CDR3 is TGTGCCAGCAGCTTATCGGCAGGGAGCAATCAGCCCCAGCATTTT. Protein sequence: CASSLSAGSNQPQHF. The rearrangement links TRBV7-2 to TRBJ1-5; TRBD1 is a possible D gene (5 bases). V shed 2 bases and J shed 1 base, with 9 bases lying between them. Germline CDR1 is SGHTA and CDR2 is FQGNSA. CDR3 length: 15 amino acids.